This T cell receptor beta chain derives from a study of blood T cell repertoires in COVID-19. Overall study: Sources were T cells, B-cell-depleted T cells, or PBMCs; the material itself was cDNA or gDNA.

Trimming took off 1 base at V and 0 bases at J, with 13 bases between the two ends. The CDR3 extends over 17 amino acids. Germline V gene sequence: CDR1 MDHEN, CDR2 SYDVKM. Methods used by the authors: Amplification of reference gene primers provided the estimated nucleated cell counts. Profiled with immunoSEQ multiplex PCR; TCRdb holds only in-frame clones, not every one. V and J calls and clone size are those listed in that table; D and trimming were worked out from the DNA. The table has approximately 240,000 clones, about 90% seen once. The chain employs TRBV28 and TRBJ1-3, with D possibly matching TRBD1 (6 bases). Specimen: peripheral blood. This TCR was sampled from a woman in her twenties or thirties who had recovered from COVID-19. The CDR3: CASSLFRGASSGNTIYF. The DNA of the CDR3 is TGTGCCAGCAGTTTATTCCGGGGGGCGAGCTCTGGAAACACCATATATTTT.